This T cell receptor beta chain appears in the sequencing data of a study of shared T cell receptors in the human thymus. CDR3 length: 15 residues. With 2 bases removed from V and 0 bases from J, the gap between germline ends came to 12 bases. Germline values: CDR1 SGHNT, CDR2 YYREEE (reference sequence). Measured with immunoSEQ multiplex PCR; TCRdb has only the in-frame clones, and not every one. The sample yields 640,000 or so clones, more than 70% seen once. The same data also contributed to another study, on human thymus T cells. From that report: V and J genes seemed to be used with bias in thymic and blood repertoires.

The sequenced sample was thymocytes. J is TRBJ2-7 and V is TRBV5-4; possible D gene TRBD1, 6 bases. This clonotype was sampled from a boy less than two years old with a congenital heart defect. DNA for the CDR3: TGTGCCAGCAGCTTTGAGGGACACTCCTCCTACGAGCAGTACTTC. Amino acids: CASSFEGHSSYEQYF.